This T cell receptor beta chain was captured by sequencing in a study of blood T cell repertoires in COVID-19. Study-level information: Some COVID-19 samples were acute and others convalescent; all came from the United States, Italy and Spain. The analysed material was cDNA or gDNA that came from T cells, B-cell-depleted T cells, or PBMCs.

Original processing methods: Reference gene primer amplification gave nucleated cell count estimates. Sequencing was performed with immunoSEQ multiplex PCR; in TCRdb, only in-frame clones are kept and a portion is missing. V, J and clone size are taken as reported in that table, and D and trimming were inferred from the DNA itself. The data contain 250,000 to 350,000 clones, 88% of them singletons. In germline, CDR1 is MDHEN, CDR2 SYDVKM. The CDR3 loop spans 15 amino acids. Trimming removed 7 bases from V and 2 bases from J, with 15 bases in between. The sample comprised peripheral blood. The J gene is TRBJ1-5, the V gene TRBV28, with D perhaps matching TRBD1 (6 bases). This receptor was taken from a woman aged 30 to 39 who had recovered from COVID-19. In nucleotides, the CDR3 is TGTGCCAGCACTGCGGGTGGGGGCGGCAATCAGCCCCAGCATTTT. Encoded protein: CASTAGGGGNQPQHF.